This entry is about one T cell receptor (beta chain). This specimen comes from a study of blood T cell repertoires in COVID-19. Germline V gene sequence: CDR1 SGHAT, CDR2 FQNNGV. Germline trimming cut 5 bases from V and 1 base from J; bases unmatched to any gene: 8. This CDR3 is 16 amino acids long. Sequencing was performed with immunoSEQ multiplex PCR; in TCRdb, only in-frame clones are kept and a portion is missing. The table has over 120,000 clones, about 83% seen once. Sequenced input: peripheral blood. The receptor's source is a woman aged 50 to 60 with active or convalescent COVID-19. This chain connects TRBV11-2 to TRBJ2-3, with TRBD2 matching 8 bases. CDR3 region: CASSREGRKGTDTQYF. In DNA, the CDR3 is TGTGCCAGCAGCCGGGAGGGGCGGAAGGGCACAGATACGCAGTATTTT.